A selection of T cell receptor beta chains follows, all from one sample in a study of OX40 agonist ivuxolimab in advanced cancers. Clones were read by immunoSEQ multiplex PCR, and TCRdb kept only the in-frame ones, dropping some. This table holds some 80,000 clones, about 83% found once. Specimen: CD4+ or CD8+ T cells sorted from blood, collected in a trial of the OX40 agonist ivuxolimab. These receptors all come from an adult with an advanced solid tumor such as melanoma, head and neck, liver or kidney cancer. Both conserved end residues are part of each CDR3. The D gene is left open where the match is weak. Only part of the rows carry a size: once, few, many, or a class if the clone is expanded.

J,D,V,size,DNA,CDR3
TRBJ2-5,NA,TRBV15,NA,TGTGCCACCAGCAGAGAACCGGGGGTGCGGGGGACCCAGTACTTC,CATSREPGVRGTQYF
TRBJ1-1,NA,TRBV9,NA,TGTGCCAGCAGCGTTGGGGGAGGGGCGGGAGAAACTGAAGCTTTCTTT,CASSVGGGAGETEAFF
TRBJ2-3,NA,TRBV5-4,NA,TGTGCCAGCACCCTCGGCGCTACGCAGTATTTT,CASTLGATQYF
TRBJ2-7,NA,TRBV9,NA,TGTGCCAGCAGTCTAGGGGTGATAGGGACCGAGCAGTACTTC,CASSLGVIGTEQYF
TRBJ2-2,NA,TRBV14,NA,TGTGCCAGCAGCCTACAGAACACCGGGGAGCTGTTTTTT,CASSLQNTGELFF
TRBJ2-7,TRBD2,TRBV6-1,NA,TGTGCCAGCAGTTGGGGGGGCTACGAGCAGTACTTC,CASSWGGYEQYF
TRBJ1-1,TRBD1,TRBV5-5,NA,TGTGCCAGCAGCTCTGTACCGGGACAGGGGTCCACTGAAGCTTTCTTT,CASSSVPGQGSTEAFF
TRBJ1-6,TRBD1,TRBV5-4,few,TGTGCCAGCAGCGCGGGGACAGGGGATAATTCACCCCTCCACTTT,CASSAGTGDNSPLHF
TRBJ2-7,NA,TRBV13,NA,TGTGCCAGCAGTTACTTTGGGCGCGCCTACGAGCAGTACTTC,CASSYFGRAYEQYF
TRBJ2-1,TRBD1,TRBV5-5,NA,TGTGCCAGCAGCTTGGAAGTGACAGGGGGCAGGCAGTTCTTC,CASSLEVTGGRQFF
TRBJ2-3,NA,TRBV27,once,TGTGCCAGCACCACGGCTACGACGGCAACAGATACGCAGTATTTT,CASTTATTATDTQYF
TRBJ1-5,NA,TRBV11-3,NA,TGTGCCAGCAGCGCCGACAGATATAGCAATCAGCCCCAGCATTTT,CASSADRYSNQPQHF
TRBJ1-1,NA,TRBV6-5,NA,TGTGCCAGCAGTTCCTTCAGTGTGAACACTGAAGCTTTCTTT,CASSSFSVNTEAFF
TRBJ2-7,TRBD2,TRBV9,NA,TGTGCCAGCAGCGTAGACGGACTAGCGGGAGGTGGAAACGAGCAGTACTTC,CASSVDGLAGGGNEQYF
TRBJ2-7,NA,TRBV7-3,NA,TGTGCCAGCAGCTTGAGTGCAGGCAACTACGAGCAGTACTTC,CASSLSAGNYEQYF
TRBJ2-5,TRBD2,TRBV7-7,NA,TGTGCTAGCAGCCCCGGGACTAGCGGGGTCGAGACCCAGTACTTC,CASSPGTSGVETQYF
TRBJ1-2,NA,TRBV6-6,NA,TGTGCCAGCAGTTACGTGGGGAGAGGCTACACCTTC,CASSYVGRGYTF
TRBJ2-3,TRBD2,TRBV6-6,NA,TGTGCCAGTGCCGGGGGGTACCTTAGCACAGATACGCAGTATTTT,CASAGGYLSTDTQYF
TRBJ1-2,NA,TRBV19,NA,TGTGCCAGTAGGGAAGCCGGGAAATCTAACTATGGCTACACCTTC,CASREAGKSNYGYTF
TRBJ1-1,TRBD1,TRBV6-6,NA,TGTGCCAGCAGCCCGACAGGGTCCCGCACTGAAGCTTTCTTT,CASSPTGSRTEAFF
TRBJ1-1,NA,TRBV5-1,NA,TGCGCCAGCAGCTCGGACCGGACCACTGAAGCTTTCTTT,CASSSDRTTEAFF
TRBJ1-1,NA,TRBV30,NA,TGTGCCTGGAGTAGGACTGAAGCTTTCTTT,CAWSRTEAFF
TRBJ1-3,TRBD1,TRBV13,NA,TGTGCCAGCCGCCAGGGGGACGGAAACACCATATATTTT,CASRQGDGNTIYF
TRBJ1-1,TRBD1,TRBV9,NA,TGTGCCAGCAGCGCCACAGGGGGCACTGAAGCTTTCTTT,CASSATGGTEAFF
TRBJ2-1,TRBD2,TRBV9,NA,TGTGCCAGCAGCGTAGGGAGCGGGAGCTCCTACAATGAGCAGTTCTTC,CASSVGSGSSYNEQFF
TRBJ2-7,TRBD2,TRBV7-9,NA,TGTGCCAGCAGCGCCCGAAGGACTAGCGGGCCCGAGCAGTACTTC,CASSARRTSGPEQYF
TRBJ1-5,NA,TRBV5-8,NA,TGTGCCAGCAGCTTGTGGGTACAGGTGAATAGCAATCAGCCCCAGCATTTT,CASSLWVQVNSNQPQHF
TRBJ2-7,TRBD2,TRBV13,NA,TGTGCCAGCAGTTCACCCGGGACTAGAAGCTACGAGCAGTACTTC,CASSSPGTRSYEQYF
TRBJ1-2,TRBD1,TRBV7-2,NA,TGTGCCAGCAGCTTAGGGACAGGAGATGGCTACACCTTC,CASSLGTGDGYTF
TRBJ2-2,TRBD1,TRBV29-1,NA,TGCAGCGTTGGACAGGGTTTCGCCGGGGAGCTGTTTTTT,CSVGQGFAGELFF
TRBJ2-5,NA,TRBV30,NA,TGTGCCTGGAGTCAGGGGAGGGGAGAGACCCAGTACTTC,CAWSQGRGETQYF
TRBJ2-6,NA,TRBV7-8,NA,TGTGCCAGCAGCTTTTGGTCGACCGGGGCCAACGTCCTGACTTTC,CASSFWSTGANVLTF
TRBJ2-3,NA,TRBV21-1,NA,TGTGCCAGCAGCAAAGGGGAGGCTAATAGCGGGGGGGCCACGAATGGCACAGATACGCAGTATTTT,CASSKGEANSGGATNGTDTQYF
TRBJ1-2,NA,TRBV9,NA,TGTGCCAGCAGCAGTGACAGCAATTATGGCTACACCTTC,CASSSDSNYGYTF
TRBJ1-2,TRBD1,TRBV19,NA,TGTGCCAGTAGTATGACAGGGGGAGATGGCTACACCTTC,CASSMTGGDGYTF
TRBJ2-6,NA,TRBV9,few,TGTGCCAGCAGCGCGCCGACCGGGACAATCCCTGGGGCCAACGTCCTGACTTTC,CASSAPTGTIPGANVLTF
TRBJ1-4,NA,TRBV6-6,NA,TGTGCCAGCATAAGACAGCAAAATGAAAAACTGTTTTTT,CASIRQQNEKLFF
TRBJ2-1,TRBD2,TRBV7-8,NA,TGTGCCAGCAGCTTAGCGGGAGGGCTCTACAATGAGCAGTTCTTC,CASSLAGGLYNEQFF
TRBJ1-1,NA,TRBV5-1,NA,TGCGCCAGCAGCTTGCTGGCTGTGGAAGGGAACACTGAAGCTTTCTTT,CASSLLAVEGNTEAFF
TRBJ2-1,TRBD1,TRBV6-5,NA,TGTGCCAGCAGTTACGGGACAGGGGTTCTCAATGAGCAGTTCTTC,CASSYGTGVLNEQFF
TRBJ2-1,NA,TRBV5-1,NA,TGCGCCAGCAGCCCTGGATCTGGCCCCTACAATGAGCAGTTCTTC,CASSPGSGPYNEQFF
TRBJ2-7,TRBD2,TRBV27,NA,TGTGCCAGCAGGGGGACTAGCGGGAGTTCTGACCCGCAGTACTTC,CASRGTSGSSDPQYF
TRBJ1-5,NA,TRBV6-1,NA,TGTGCCAGCAGTGAACGAGCGGGGCGGCATCAGCCCCAGCATTTT,CASSERAGRHQPQHF